This entry features one T cell receptor (beta chain) sequence. The antigen remains undetermined. The data originate from a study of blood T cells in healthy people across ages. Points from the study as a whole: Unknown CMV status may confound age-related changes in expanded clones. There were more naive CD4+ cells and higher diversity in long-lived donors than in aged donors.

The CDR3 is 13 residues long. Germline assignment: CDR1 MGHRA and CDR2 YSYEKL. Isolated per sample were at least 6.5 million PBMCs. Extraction yielded at least 6 micrograms of total RNA per sample. A second PCR of about 7 to 12 cycles used a sample-barcoded 5' primer and a J-beta primer mix. Each CDR3 protein gets one entry after TCRdb re-called the 5' RACE reads with MiXCR. Of 950,000 to 1,200,000 distinct CDR3 sequences listed, approximately 38% are singletons. This receptor was identified in a man between 18 and 35 years old in good health. This chain uses TRBV4-1 with TRBJ2-1; D tentatively reads TRBD1 or TRBD2 (5 bases each). The closer fit of TRBJ2-7 to the DNA end suggests the J call may be wrong. Material: blood. CDR3 residues: CASWDGSYNEQYF. DNA for the CDR3: TGCGCCAGTTGGGACGGATCCTACAATGAGCAGTACTTC.